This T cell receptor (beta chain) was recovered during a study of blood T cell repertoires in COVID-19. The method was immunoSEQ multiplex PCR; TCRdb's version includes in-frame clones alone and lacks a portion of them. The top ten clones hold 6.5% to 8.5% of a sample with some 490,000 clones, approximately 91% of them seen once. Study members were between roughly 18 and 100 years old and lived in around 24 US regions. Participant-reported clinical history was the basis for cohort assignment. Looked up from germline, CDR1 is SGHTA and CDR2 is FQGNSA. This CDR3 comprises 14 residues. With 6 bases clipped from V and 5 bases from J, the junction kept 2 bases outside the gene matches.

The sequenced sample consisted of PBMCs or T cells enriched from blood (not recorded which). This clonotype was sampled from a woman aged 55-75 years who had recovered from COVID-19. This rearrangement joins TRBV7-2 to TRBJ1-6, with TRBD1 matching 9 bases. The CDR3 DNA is TGTGCCAGCAGGTGGACAGGGGATAATTCACCCCTCCACTTT. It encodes CASRWTGDNSPLHF.